This T cell receptor beta chain was sequenced for a study of blood T cell repertoires in COVID-19. About the study: Both acute and convalescent COVID-19 samples were obtained from the United States, Italy and Spain.

In the original processing: Estimated nucleated cell counts came from reference gene primer amplification. Sequencing used immunoSEQ multiplex PCR; TCRdb keeps in-frame clones, though not all of them. The DNA gave D and trimming, while V, J and clone size come from that table. The data contain 60,000 or so clones, 78% of them singletons. V was clipped by 2 bases and J by 2 bases; unmatched bases: 8. Germline-derived CDR1 and CDR2 are SGHTA and FQGNSA. The CDR3 loop spans 16 amino acids. The TCR was taken from a human donor in a cohort sampled during active COVID-19. Specimen: peripheral blood. V and J are TRBV7-2 and TRBJ2-7, with 8 bases identical to TRBD1. The CDR3 sequence is CASSLLSGTGTYEQYF. The CDR3 coding sequence is TGTGCCAGCAGCTTATTATCCGGGACAGGTACCTACGAGCAGTACTTC.